Listed here is a single T cell receptor (beta chain). There is no known antigen for this receptor. Qualities for individual bases were not recorded, and no much larger clone is one base off. The library came from the immunoSEQ multiplex PCR assay. The immuneACCESS repertoire file appears here via TCRdb, limited to in-frame rearrangements. These files lack a portion of the clones; in checked studies, under half of the deficit traces to unresolved V genes, and the cause of the others is not known. This sample is represented by fewer than 65,000 clones; around 91% of them were singletons. Jointly, the top ten make up over 1% of the sample. The data are from a study of T cell changes during pregnancy in multiple sclerosis (dated by TCRdb to about 2019). For the wider study: The study looked at changes in the T cell repertoire across pregnancy in women with multiple sclerosis.

Via the germline V gene, CDR1 is SGDLS and CDR2 YYNGEE. There are 14 amino acids in the CDR3, from cysteine to phenylalanine inclusive. Only the CDR3 DNA is retained, 42 bases long and in frame from the first base. The germline ends are 17 bases apart after V is trimmed by 2 bases and J by 11 bases. The sequencing used peripheral blood, collected after pregnancy. This chain joins TRBV9 to TRBJ2-4; matching of 6 bases hints at TRBD1 as the D gene. This clonotype was sampled from a female donor in good health, enrolled as a control in a pregnancy study. CDR3 protein: CASSVEDTGYVQYF. The nucleotide sequence is given as TGTGCCAGCAGCGTGGAAGATACAGGGTACGTTCAGTACTTC.